The 18 T cell receptor beta chains in this list originate from one sample, sequenced in a study of blood T cells in healthy people across ages. For the second PCR, which ran for roughly 7 to 11 cycles, a sample-barcoded 5' primer and a J-beta primer mix were used. Each CDR3 protein is one row after TCRdb ran MiXCR on the 5' RACE reads. The sample comprises under 2,000,000 distinct CDR3 sequences, 49% of which are singletons, and more than 2% rests with the top ten. The sequenced sample was blood. Receptors originate from a woman aged 40 to 50 in good health.

The V call is TRBV20-1, the J call TRBJ2-5; a possible D gene is TRBD1 (6 bases). The J call may be incorrect, as the DNA end agrees better with TRBJ2-7. Germline CDR1 DFQATT, CDR2 SNEGSKA (reference sequence). The CDR3 consists of 14 residues. In DNA form, the CDR3 reads TGCAGTGCTAGGGCAGGGGATGTTTCTGGCGAGCAGTACTTC. Its translation: CSARAGDVSGEQYF.

This clonotype has more than one count but fewer than ten. This sequence joins TRBV24-1 and TRBJ2-1; TRBD1 agrees at 7 bases. Trimming cost V 4 bases and J 12 bases; bases outside gene matches: 11. This CDR3 comprises 14 residues. Germline CDR1 and CDR2: KGHDR and SFDVKD. The CDR3 DNA reads TGTGCCACCAGTGAGCCGGGGCAGGGGGACGCGCAGTTCTTC. This encodes CATSEPGQGDAQFF.

V usage is TRBV7-2 and J usage is TRBJ2-5; TRBD1 or TRBD2 may be the D gene (5 bases each). Trimming removed 6 bases at V and 11 bases at J, with 19 bases between. This CDR3 region has 13 residues. CDR1 is SGHTA and CDR2 is FQGNSA in the germline V gene. The DNA for the CDR3 is TGTGCCAGCAGGAGGGGCGTGGGGCGAGAGCAGTACTTC. As protein: CASRRGVGREQYF.

J is TRBJ2-5 and V is TRBV18; possibly TRBD1 for D (5 bases). Trimming stripped 0 bases from V and 5 bases from J, with 10 bases between. CDR1 and CDR2 (germline): KGHSH, LQKENI. There are 14 residues in the CDR3. The CDR3 nucleotides are TGTGCCAGCTCACCACCTACCAACAGGGAGACCCAGTACTTC. Its protein is CASSPPTNRETQYF.

For this clonotype: The junction differs from germline at one of its ends, possibly a read error. This chain links TRBV7-2 with TRBJ2-3, with 7 bases matching TRBD2. The CDR3 consists of 15 residues. Germline V lookup: CDR1 SGHTA, CDR2 FQGNSA. The chain's CDR3 is CASSLGGGETDTRYF. CDR3 sequence (DNA): TGTGCCAGCAGCTTGGGTGGGGGGGAGACAGATACGCGGTATTTT.

The chain joins TRBV4-1 to TRBJ2-7; TRBD2 matches 7 bases. Trimming cost V 3 bases and J 6 bases; bases outside gene matches: 11. There are 15 residues in the CDR3. Germline values: CDR1 MGHRA, CDR2 YSYEKL. The CDR3: CASSHREEGYCEQYF. The CDR3 DNA follows: TGCGCCAGCAGCCATCGGGAGGAAGGGTACTGCGAGCAGTACTTC.

This clonotype was counted a few times. The chain recombines TRBV4-3 with TRBJ2-4; D is perhaps TRBD1 (5 bases). The end of the DNA fits TRBJ2-7 better, so the J call may be wrong. CDR3 size: 18 residues. Germline CDR1 and CDR2: LGHNA and YSLEER. The CDR3 DNA follows: TGCGCCAGCAGCCAAGAAGATGGTTTTGCAGGGATAGGCTACGAGCAGTACTTC. Translated: CASSQEDGFAGIGYEQYF.

The rearrangement joins TRBV10-1 to TRBJ2-7, with 9 positions matching TRBD1. The CDR3 sequence is 14 residues long. CDR1 is WNHNN, CDR2 SYGVQD, per germline (reference sequence). V was clipped by 3 bases and J by 2 bases; unmatched bases: 2. The CDR3 region has the DNA TGCGCCAGCAGTGAAAGGACAGGGGCCTACGAGCAGTACTTC. Protein: CASSERTGAYEQYF.

This clonotype was seen a handful of times. A much larger clone sits a single nucleotide away, making a read error possible. V gene TRBV6-1 combines with J gene TRBJ2-3, with 7 bases identical to TRBD1. CDR1 and CDR2 from the germline V gene are MNHNS and SASEGT. The CDR3 sequence is 14 residues long. J was trimmed by 2 bases and V by 6 bases; bases with no gene match: 5. The CDR3 nucleotides are TGTGCCAGCAGGAGACAGGGTATCACAGATACGCAGTATTTT. Its protein is CASRRQGITDTQYF.

V and J are TRBV6-5 and TRBJ2-5, with a tentative D call TRBD2 (6 bases). The germline V gene has CDR1 MNHEY and CDR2 SVGAGI. This CDR3 has 15 residues. Trimming stripped 6 bases from V and 2 bases from J, with 16 bases between. CDR3 residues: CASRASGTHQETQYF. In nucleotides, the CDR3 is TGTGCCAGCAGGGCTTCCGGGACTCATCAAGAGACCCAGTACTTC.

The sample holds a few counts of this clonotype. The chain is built from TRBV6-1 and TRBJ2-7; D is unresolved. Germline-derived CDR1 and CDR2 are MNHNS and SASEGT. The CDR3 contains 15 residues. Trimming took off 1 base at V and 2 bases at J, with 12 bases between the two ends. CDR3 DNA sequence: TGTGCCAGCAGTGAAGAATCCTACAGAGCCTACGAGCAGTACTTC. Translating gives CASSEESYRAYEQYF.

This chain connects TRBV20-1 to TRBJ1-4; D ambiguous. In germline, CDR1 is DFQATT, CDR2 SNEGSKA (reference sequence). This CDR3 has 11 residues. V was cut by 6 bases and J by 5 bases, with 7 bases left in between. As DNA, the CDR3 is TGCAGTGCGAGGACGAATGAAAAACTGTTTTTT. This codes for CSARTNEKLFF.

In its sample, this clonotype was seen a few times. The J gene is TRBJ1-4, the V gene TRBV20-1; the D gene is possibly TRBD1 (6 bases). The germline gives CDR1 DFQATT, CDR2 SNEGSKA (reference sequence). The V end was cut by 3 bases, the J end by 5 bases, with 10 bases between. The length of the CDR3 is 13 residues. The CDR3 DNA follows: TGCAGTGCTAGCAGGGGAGGAAATGAAAAACTGTTTTTT. Its translation is CSASRGGNEKLFF.

This chain links TRBV27 with TRBJ2-7, with D unresolved. The CDR3 is 17 residues long. CDR1 is MNHEY and CDR2 is SMNVEV in the germline V gene (reference sequence). Deletions cut 0 bases from V and 3 bases from J, with 18 bases between. Here the CDR3 DNA reads TGTGCCAGCAGTTTATCGGGGTCCGTCCCACTTTTCTACGAGCAGTACTTC. Protein product: CASSLSGSVPLFYEQYF.

The chain has TRBV27 and TRBJ2-3; D is undetermined. Germline-derived CDR1 and CDR2 are MNHEY and SMNVEV (reference sequence). The CDR3 is 13 amino acids. V was pared by 9 bases and J by 5 bases, with 15 bases between. This chain's CDR3 is CASISWAVDTQYF. CDR3 nucleotides: TGTGCCAGTATCTCGTGGGCGGTAGATACGCAGTATTTT.

As regards this clonotype: One junction end does not reproduce the germline sequence, and a read error may be involved. The chain combines TRBV7-7 with TRBJ2-1, with 12 bases aligning to TRBD1. The DNA end favors TRBJ2-7, so the J call may be wrong. The CDR3 is made up of 15 amino acids. Germline lookup yields CDR1 SSHAT and CDR2 FNYEAQ (reference sequence). In DNA form, the CDR3 reads TGTGCTAGCAGCTCCGGGACAGGGGGCTACAATGAGCAGTACTTC. Residues: CASSSGTGGYNEQYF.

Many counts were recorded for this clonotype. The chain links TRBV10-2 to TRBJ1-5; D is ambiguous. This CDR3 comprises 14 residues. Germline V gene lookup returns CDR1 WSHSY and CDR2 SAAADI. V was trimmed by 6 bases and J by 1 base, leaving 10 bases between them. Here the CDR3 reads CASSDSDSNQPQHF. The CDR3 region has the DNA TGCGCCAGCAGCGACTCGGACAGCAATCAGCCCCAGCATTTT.

This clonotype came up a few times. The chain's CDR3 is CSARVIAGAKIFYEQYF. In DNA form, the CDR3 reads TGCAGTGCTAGAGTGATAGCGGGGGCCAAAATATTCTACGAGCAGTACTTC. This chain links TRBV20-1 with TRBJ2-7, with TRBD2 matching 9 bases. The CDR3 has 17 residues. Germline V lookup: CDR1 DFQATT, CDR2 SNEGSKA (reference sequence). The V segment lost 1 base and the J segment 3 bases; nucleotides outside the gene matches: 13.